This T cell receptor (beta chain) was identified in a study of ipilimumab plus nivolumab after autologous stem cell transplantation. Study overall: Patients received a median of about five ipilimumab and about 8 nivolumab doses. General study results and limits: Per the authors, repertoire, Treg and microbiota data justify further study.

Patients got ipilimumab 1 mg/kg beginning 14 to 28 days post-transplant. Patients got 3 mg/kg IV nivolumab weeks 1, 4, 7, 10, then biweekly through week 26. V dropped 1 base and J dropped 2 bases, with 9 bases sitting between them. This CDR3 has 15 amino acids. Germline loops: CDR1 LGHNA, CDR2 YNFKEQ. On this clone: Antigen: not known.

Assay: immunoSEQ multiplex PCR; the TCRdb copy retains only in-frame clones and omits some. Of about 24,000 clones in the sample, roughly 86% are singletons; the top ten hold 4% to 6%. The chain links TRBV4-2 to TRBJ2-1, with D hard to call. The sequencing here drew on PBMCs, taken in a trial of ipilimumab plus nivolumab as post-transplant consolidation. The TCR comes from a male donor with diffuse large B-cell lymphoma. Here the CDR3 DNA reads TGTGCCAGCAGCCAAGGTTCTAGAACCTACAATGAGCAGTTCTTC. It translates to CASSQGSRTYNEQFF.